What follows are 21 T cell receptor beta chains derived from one specimen sequenced in a study of cytomegalovirus exposure and HLA in healthy donors. PCR involved 60 Vbeta and 13 Jbeta primers. Libraries were prepared by immunoSEQ multiplex PCR; TCRdb keeps only in-frame clonotypes and omits some of them. Among under 200,000 clones listed, 80% to 90% were seen once. The sequenced sample consisted of PBMCs. These receptors came from a man aged 30 to 39 in good health and CMV-seropositive.

This clone showed up just once. This rearrangement joins TRBV7-9 to TRBJ1-2; tentative D call: TRBD1 (6 bases). This CDR3 contains 12 residues. The germline V gene has CDR1 SEHNR and CDR2 FQNEAQ (reference sequence). With 11 bases removed from V and 5 bases from J, the gap between germline ends came to 15 bases. The CDR3 DNA is TGTGCCTGGGGCGGGGGCCCTTATGGCTACACCTTC. It translates to CAWGGGPYGYTF.

The chain uses TRBV29-1 and TRBJ2-5, with a weak D call TRBD1 (6 bases). The end of the DNA aligns better with TRBJ2-7, so the J call may be wrong. Per germline, CDR1 SQVTM and CDR2 ANQGSEA. The CDR3 has 15 residues. The CDR3 nucleotides read TGCAGCGTCCGTAGTACAGGGATGCCCGACTACGAGCAGTACTTC. Its protein product is CSVRSTGMPDYEQYF.

CDR3 amino acids: CASSLVDSNGYTF. The CDR3 DNA sequence: TGTGCCAGCAGCTTGGTAGACAGTAATGGCTACACCTTC. V is TRBV5-5 and J is TRBJ1-2; tentatively, D is TRBD1 (5 bases). CDR3 length: 13 amino acids. The V end lost 0 bases, the J end lost 6 bases, and 9 bases lay between the germline ends. Germline CDR1 reads SGHKS; CDR2 reads YYEKEE (reference sequence). Looking up the rest from reference TRBV5-5 and TRBJ1-2 gives the full variable domain: DAGVTQSPTHLIKTRGQQVTLRCSPISGHKSVSWYQQVLGQGPQFIFQYYEKEERGRGNFPDRFSARQFPNYSSELNVNALLLGDSALYLCASSLVDSNGYTFGSGTRLTVV.

This chain uses TRBV23-1 with TRBJ2-7; a possible D gene is TRBD1 (6 bases). TRBV23-1 is classed as an ORF, of uncertain function. The V end was cut by 4 bases, the J end by 5 bases, with 24 bases between. The CDR3 extends over 17 amino acids. CDR3: CASSPEGRGALKDEQYV. The CDR3 DNA reads TGCGCCAGCAGTCCCGAAGGCAGGGGCGCCCTGAAGGACGAGCAGTACGTC.

The chain carries TRBV7-6 and TRBJ2-6; D not certain. The CDR3 spans 19 residues. Germline CDR1 and CDR2: SGHVS and FNYEAQ. Between the trimmed V and J ends, which lost 0 bases and 0 bases, there was a span of 15 bases. DNA of the CDR3: TGTGCCAGCAGCTTAGCGCGCGTCGCAAAAGACTCTGGGGCCAACGTCCTGACTTTC. Protein product: CASSLARVAKDSGANVLTF.

This clone was recorded a few times. The chain's CDR3 is CASSSRTDAAQFF. The CDR3 nucleotides are TGCGCCAGCAGCTCTAGAACCGATGCCGCACAGTTCTTC. The genes are TRBV5-1 and TRBJ2-1; no definite D call. Trimming took 3 bases from V and 13 from J, leaving 17 bases between them. The CDR3 has 13 residues. CDR1 SGHRS and CDR2 YFSETQ come from the germline V gene. Full variable domain (missing parts from reference TRBV5-1 and TRBJ2-1): KAGVTQTPRYLIKTRGQQVTLSCSPISGHRSVSWYQQTPGQGLQFLFEYFSETQRNKGNFPGRFSGRQFSNSRSEMNVSTLELGDSALYLCASSSRTDAAQFFGPGTRLTVL.

The chain is built from TRBV6-6 and TRBJ2-1, with 10 bases matching TRBD2. From germline, CDR1 is MNHNY and CDR2 SVGAGI (reference sequence). V trimming: 4 bases; J trimming: 1 base; junction bases outside the gene matches: 4. This CDR3 has 16 residues. The CDR3 here is CASSWTSGGSYNEQFF. The DNA of the CDR3 is TGTGCCAGCAGTTGGACTAGCGGTGGTTCCTACAATGAGCAGTTCTTC.

The chain joins TRBV25-1 to TRBJ2-1, with 12 bases identical to TRBD2. CDR1 and CDR2 (germline): MGHDK, SYGVNS. CDR3 size: 17 residues. Unmatched junction bases numbered 10, after V lost 3 bases and J lost 7 bases. This CDR3 reads CASSDAPGLAGGNEQFF. CDR3 DNA: TGTGCCAGCAGTGACGCCCCGGGACTAGCGGGTGGTAATGAGCAGTTCTTC.

The J gene is TRBJ2-3, the V gene TRBV5-1; D call uncertain. The germline gives CDR1 SGHRS, CDR2 YFSETQ. Trimming removed 5 bases at V and 4 bases at J, with 14 bases between. CDR3 length equals 14 residues. In DNA, the CDR3 is TGCGCCAGCAGATTTGGCCCGCCAGCAGATACGCAGTATTTT. Translating gives CASRFGPPADTQYF. Based on the CDR3 plus reference TRBV5-1 and TRBJ2-3, the full variable domain is KAGVTQTPRYLIKTRGQQVTLSCSPISGHRSVSWYQQTPGQGLQFLFEYFSETQRNKGNFPGRFSGRQFSNSRSEMNVSTLELGDSALYLCASRFGPPADTQYFGPGTRLTVL.

J is TRBJ2-7 and V is TRBV4-1; 10 bases are a match to TRBD1. V lost 1 base, J lost 5 bases, and 8 bases stayed unmatched. The CDR3 totals 16 residues. Germline assignment: CDR1 MGHRA and CDR2 YSYEKL. The CDR3 loop reads CASSQAGTGDFDEQYV. Written as DNA, the CDR3 is TGCGCCAGCAGCCAAGCCGGGACAGGGGATTTCGACGAGCAGTACGTC.

The chain carries TRBV12-5 and TRBJ2-5; D is perhaps TRBD2 (6 bases). CDR1 LGHNT and CDR2 FRNRAP come from the germline V gene. This CDR3 is 15 amino acids long. Trimming left V 2 bases short and J 2 bases short, with 12 bases between. This chain's CDR3 is CASGLLRDEQETQYF. The CDR3 DNA follows: TGTGCTAGTGGTTTGCTGCGGGACGAACAAGAGACCCAGTACTTC.

V and J are TRBV5-4 and TRBJ2-1; TRBD1 agrees at 10 bases. The germline V gene encodes CDR1 SGHNT and CDR2 YYREEE (reference sequence). Trimming cost V 4 bases and J 5 bases; bases outside gene matches: 3. This CDR3 spans 14 amino acids. CDR3 sequence reads: CASSGGTGDNEQFF. The CDR3, as DNA: TGTGCCAGCAGCGGGGGGACAGGGGACAATGAGCAGTTCTTC.

This rearrangement joins TRBV30 to TRBJ2-5, with D possibly TRBD2 on 5 matching bases. V lost 0 bases, J lost 5 bases, and 13 bases lay in between. Germline CDR1 GTSNPN, CDR2 SVGIG (reference sequence). This CDR3 contains 14 residues. The CDR3 DNA sequence: TGTGCCTGGAGTGTAAACAGATGGGAGGAGACCCAGTACTTC. The encoded protein is CAWSVNRWEETQYF.

This clone has a handful of counts. The chain's CDR3 is CASSEMPGTGVHEQYV. The CDR3 bases are TGTGCCAGCAGTGAGATGCCCGGGACAGGGGTCCACGAGCAGTACGTC. The chain couples TRBV6-1 to TRBJ2-7, with TRBD1 identical over 10 bases. The CDR3 totals 16 residues. Trimming cost V 3 bases and J 5 bases; bases outside gene matches: 10. CDR1 and CDR2 (germline): MNHNS, SASEGT.

This clone was seen a few times. V and J are TRBV19 and TRBJ1-3; a possible D gene is TRBD1 (5 bases). Germline CDR1 LNHDA, CDR2 SQIVND (reference sequence). Between the trimmed V and J ends, which lost 1 base and 0 bases, there was a span of 10 bases. The CDR3 covers 16 residues. The CDR3 sequence is CASSIGGRVSGNTIYF. CDR3 nucleotide sequence: TGTGCCAGTAGTATAGGTGGCAGGGTCTCTGGAAACACCATATATTTT. Based on the CDR3 plus reference TRBV19 and TRBJ1-3, the full variable domain is DGGITQSPKYLFRKEGQNVTLSCEQNLNHDAMYWYRQDPGQGLRLIYYSQIVNDFQKGDIAEGYSVSREKKESFPLTVTSAQKNPTAFYLCASSIGGRVSGNTIYFGEGSWLTVV.

The chain uses TRBV27 and TRBJ2-1; a possible D gene is TRBD2 (5 bases). V shed 2 bases and J shed 5 bases, with 7 bases lying between them. The CDR3 loop spans 13 amino acids. Germline CDR1 is MNHEY and CDR2 is SMNVEV (reference sequence). The chain's CDR3 is CASSLGRDNEQFF. CDR3 coding DNA: TGTGCCAGCAGTTTAGGGCGGGACAATGAGCAGTTCTTC.

CDR3 nucleotide sequence: TGTGCCAGCTCACCTAGTCTTGTCCCAGGGGCCTACGAGCAGTACTTC. This translates into CASSPSLVPGAYEQYF. The chain recombines TRBV18 with TRBJ2-7; perhaps TRBD1 as D (6 bases). Trimming took off 3 bases at V and 2 bases at J, with 17 bases between the two ends. The CDR3 has 16 residues. Germline loops: CDR1 KGHSH, CDR2 LQKENI.

CDR3: CATRSGQGNYNEQFF. The CDR3 DNA is TGTGCCACCAGATCGGGACAGGGGAACTACAATGAGCAGTTCTTC. The chain recombines TRBV15 with TRBJ2-1; 10 bases align to TRBD1. The CDR3 totals 15 residues. CDR1 and CDR2 from the germline V gene are LNHNV and YYDKDF (reference sequence). V lost 6 bases, J lost 3 bases, and 5 bases stayed unmatched.

The chain uses TRBV11-2 and TRBJ1-2; the match to TRBD1 covers 12 bases. V dropped 5 bases and J dropped 8; count of bases not matched to a gene: 15. Germline CDR1 is SGHAT and CDR2 is FQNNGV. This CDR3 comprises 17 residues. The DNA for the CDR3 is TGTGCCAGCAGCCCGCTCGCGGGACAGGGGGCGAAGGGCGGCTACACCTTC. Translated: CASSPLAGQGAKGGYTF.

This rearrangement joins TRBV27 to TRBJ1-5; TRBD1 might be the D (6 bases). Per germline, CDR1 MNHEY and CDR2 SMNVEV (reference sequence). The CDR3 contains 14 residues. Between the trimmed V and J ends, which lost 5 bases and 5 bases, there was a span of 13 bases. This CDR3 reads CASSPGQSYQPQHF. For the CDR3, the DNA is TGTGCCAGCAGTCCAGGACAGAGCTATCAGCCCCAGCATTTT.

The V call is TRBV9, the J call TRBJ1-4; D unclear. The CDR3 has 13 residues. The germline CDR1 and CDR2 sequences are SGDLS and YYNGEE. V was cut by 0 bases and J by 6 bases, with 6 bases left in between. This CDR3 reads CASSVDLDEKLFF. The CDR3 DNA reads as TGTGCCAGCAGCGTAGACTTGGATGAAAAACTGTTTTTT.